The rows below give T cell receptor beta chains drawn from one sample of a study of shared clonotypes between healthy human individuals. Libraries were prepared by immunoSEQ multiplex PCR; TCRdb keeps only in-frame clonotypes and omits some of them. The sample lists some 1.5 million clones; 98% were seen once. Specimen: naive CD4+ T cells sorted from blood. The receptor set was obtained from a man aged 30-40 years in good health. Both conserved end residues are part of each CDR3.

>TRBV27|TRBJ2-1
CASSFLSVGRYNEQFF
>TRBV18|TRBJ1-4
CASSFGTNEKLFF
>TRBV29-1|TRBJ2-3
CSVEGRLAGGIRHF
>TRBV6-1|TRBJ2-7
CASSTPSGSVDEQYF
>TRBV5-1|TRBJ1-5
CASSLDGQNNQPQHF
>TRBV5-4|TRBJ1-4
CASSHPGQGNEKLFF
>TRBV29-1|TRBJ1-2
CSVVPGQGADGYTF
>TRBV20-1|TRBJ1-2
CSPHENGYTF
>TRBV5-4|TRBJ2-3
CASSLYRQGADTQYF
>TRBV28|TRBJ2-3
CASRNTGTRGGTQYF
>TRBV9|TRBJ2-3
CASSVQAPADTQYF
>TRBV6-6|TRBJ2-7
CASSYSFRTVSYEQYF
>TRBV5-1|TRBJ2-3
CASSLNRETDTQYF
>TRBV2|TRBJ2-5
CASRDDRDQETQYF
>TRBV20-1|TRBJ2-5
CSARTQGTQYF
>TRBV30|TRBJ1-2
CAWSARTRPYYGYTF
>TRBV9|TRBJ2-4
CASSGGSTLAKNIQYF
>TRBV27|TRBJ1-5
CASSLASSNQPQHF
>TRBV5-5|TRBJ2-1
CASSLFRDSRYNEQFF
>TRBV7-2|TRBJ2-7
CASSLGTVRYEQYF
>TRBV5-1|TRBJ1-1
CASSQDRPNTEAFF
>TRBV5-1|TRBJ2-3
CASSLADIGYSSTDTQYF
>TRBV5-8|TRBJ2-7
CASTPGVYYEQYF
>TRBV5-4|TRBJ2-1
CASSSIGSGYNEQFF
>TRBV6-5|TRBJ1-2
CASRDTGYGYTF
>TRBV7-2|TRBJ2-1
CASSRGGTSGRGWGNEQFF
>TRBV6-1|TRBJ2-4
CASGPAAGWAHEYF
>TRBV7-6|TRBJ2-3
CASSLKGTSGKNLTDTQYF